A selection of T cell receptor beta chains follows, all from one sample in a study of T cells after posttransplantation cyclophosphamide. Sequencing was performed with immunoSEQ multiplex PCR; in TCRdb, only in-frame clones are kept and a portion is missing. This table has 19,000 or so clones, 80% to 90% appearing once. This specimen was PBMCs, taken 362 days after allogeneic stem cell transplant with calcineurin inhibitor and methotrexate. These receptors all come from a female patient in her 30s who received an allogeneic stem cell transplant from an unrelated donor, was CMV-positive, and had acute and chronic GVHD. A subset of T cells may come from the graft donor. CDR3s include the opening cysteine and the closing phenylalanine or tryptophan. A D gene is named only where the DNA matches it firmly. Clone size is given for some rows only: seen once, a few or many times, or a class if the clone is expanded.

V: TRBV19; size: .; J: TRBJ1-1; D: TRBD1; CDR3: CASGQGVEAFF; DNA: TGTGCCAGCGGACAGGGGGTCGAGGCTTTCTTT
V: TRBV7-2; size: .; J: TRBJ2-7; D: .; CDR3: CASSFAGAYEQYF; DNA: TGTGCCAGCAGCTTCGCAGGGGCCTACGAGCAGTACTTC
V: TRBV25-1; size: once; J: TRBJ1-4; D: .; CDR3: CASSERTEEKLFF; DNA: TGTGCCAGCAGTGAAAGGACAGAGGAAAAACTGTTTTTT
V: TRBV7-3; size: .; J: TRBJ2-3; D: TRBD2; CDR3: CASSLGLAGSVTDTQYF; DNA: TGTGCCAGCAGCTTGGGACTAGCGGGATCGGTGACAGATACGCAGTATTTT
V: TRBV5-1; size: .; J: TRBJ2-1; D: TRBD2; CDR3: CASSTPGGAGYNEQFF; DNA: TGCGCCAGCAGCACCCCGGGGGGGGCGGGGTACAATGAGCAGTTCTTC
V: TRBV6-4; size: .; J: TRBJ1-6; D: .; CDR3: CASSDGGRNSPLHF; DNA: TGTGCCAGCAGTGACGGAGGGCGGAATTCACCCCTCCACTTT
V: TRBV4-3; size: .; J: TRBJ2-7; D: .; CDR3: CASSQDLTADSYEQYF; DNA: TGCGCCAGCAGCCAAGATCTCACAGCAGACTCCTACGAGCAGTACTTC
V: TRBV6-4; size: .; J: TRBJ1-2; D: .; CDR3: CASSQQGHYGYTF; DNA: TGTGCCAGCAGCCAACAGGGCCACTATGGCTACACCTTC
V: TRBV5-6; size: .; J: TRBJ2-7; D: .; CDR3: CASRHRQHYEQYF; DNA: TGTGCCAGCAGACATCGACAGCACTACGAGCAGTACTTC
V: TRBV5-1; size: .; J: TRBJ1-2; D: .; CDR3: CASSLDRRGGYTF; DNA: TGCGCCAGCAGCTTAGATCGTAGGGGTGGCTACACCTTC
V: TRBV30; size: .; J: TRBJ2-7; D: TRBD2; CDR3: CAWSGGAGGRGQYF; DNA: TGTGCCTGGAGTGGTGGCGCGGGGGGGCGCGGGCAGTACTTC
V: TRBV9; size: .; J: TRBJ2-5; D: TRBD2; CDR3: CASTEGLAGGQETQYF; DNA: TGTGCCAGCACCGAGGGACTAGCGGGAGGTCAAGAGACCCAGTACTTC
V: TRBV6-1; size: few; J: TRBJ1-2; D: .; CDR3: CASSEVVGAGYGYTF; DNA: TGTGCCAGCAGTGAAGTGGTGGGAGCTGGCTATGGCTACACCTTC
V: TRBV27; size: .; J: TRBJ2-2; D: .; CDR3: CASRRVSPNTGELFF; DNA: TGTGCCAGCAGGAGAGTAAGCCCGAACACCGGGGAGCTGTTTTTT
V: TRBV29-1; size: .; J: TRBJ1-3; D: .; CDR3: CSVQGGNTGNTIYF; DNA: TGCAGCGTTCAGGGAGGGAATACAGGAAACACCATATATTTT
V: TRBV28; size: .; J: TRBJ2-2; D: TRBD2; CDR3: CASSFASGRESKWELFF; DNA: TGTGCCAGCAGTTTTGCTAGCGGGAGGGAGTCGAAATGGGAGCTGTTTTTT
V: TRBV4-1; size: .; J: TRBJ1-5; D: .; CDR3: CASSQVTGWQPQHF; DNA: TGCGCCAGCAGCCAGGTAACAGGTTGGCAGCCCCAGCATTTT
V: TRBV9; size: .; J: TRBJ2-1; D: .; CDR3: CASSVVASWEGVEQFF; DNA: TGTGCCAGCAGCGTAGTGGCTAGCTGGGAGGGGGTTGAGCAGTTCTTC
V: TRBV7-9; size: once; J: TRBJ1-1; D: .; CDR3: CASSLDRNTEAFF; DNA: TGTGCCAGCAGCTTAGATAGGAACACTGAAGCTTTCTTT
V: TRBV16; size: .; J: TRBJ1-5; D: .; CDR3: CASSHFKSEGKYSNQPQHF; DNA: TGTGCCAGCAGCCACTTCAAATCGGAGGGGAAATATAGCAATCAGCCCCAGCATTTT
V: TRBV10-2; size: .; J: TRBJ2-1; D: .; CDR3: CASSERRGNEQFF; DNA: TGCGCCAGCAGTGAGCGGCGGGGCAACGAGCAGTTCTTC
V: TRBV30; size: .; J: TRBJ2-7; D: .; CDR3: CAWSASGKSSYEQYF; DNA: TGTGCCTGGAGTGCGTCCGGGAAAAGCTCCTACGAGCAGTACTTC
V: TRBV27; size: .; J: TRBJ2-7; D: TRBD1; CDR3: CASSFLQGASSYEQYF; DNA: TGTGCCAGCAGTTTCCTACAGGGGGCCTCCTCCTACGAGCAGTACTTC
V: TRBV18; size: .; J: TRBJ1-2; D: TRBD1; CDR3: CASSPSGTAVGVKGYTF; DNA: TGTGCCAGCTCACCTTCCGGGACAGCGGTGGGGGTTAAGGGCTACACCTTC
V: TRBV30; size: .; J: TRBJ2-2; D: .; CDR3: CAWTSFRELFF; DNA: TGTGCCTGGACCAGTTTCCGGGAGCTGTTTTTT
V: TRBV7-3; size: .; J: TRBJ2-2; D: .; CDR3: CASSLGQMNTGELFF; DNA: TGTGCCAGCAGCTTAGGGCAGATGAACACCGGGGAGCTGTTTTTT
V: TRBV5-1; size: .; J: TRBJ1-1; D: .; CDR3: CASSLPGGTEAFF; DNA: TGCGCCAGCAGCTTGCCGGGGGGTACTGAAGCTTTCTTT
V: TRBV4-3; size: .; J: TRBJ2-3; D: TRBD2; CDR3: CASSPRTSGIGDTQYF; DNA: TGCGCCAGCAGCCCCAGGACTAGCGGGATAGGAGATACGCAGTATTTT
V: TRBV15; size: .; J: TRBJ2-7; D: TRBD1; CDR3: CATSRGQGVSYEQYF; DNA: TGTGCCACCAGCAGAGGACAGGGGGTCTCCTACGAGCAGTACTTC
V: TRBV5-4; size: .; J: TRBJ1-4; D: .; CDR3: CASSPGGEVMEKLFF; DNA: TGTGCCAGCAGCCCGGGGGGGGAGGTTATGGAGAAACTGTTTTTT
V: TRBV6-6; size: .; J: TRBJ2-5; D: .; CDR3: CASSSQGRETQYF; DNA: TGTGCCAGCAGTTCCCAGGGGCGGGAGACCCAGTACTTC
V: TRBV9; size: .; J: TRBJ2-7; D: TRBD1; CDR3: CASSVTGEFYEQYF; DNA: TGTGCCAGCAGCGTCACAGGGGAGTTCTACGAGCAGTACTTC
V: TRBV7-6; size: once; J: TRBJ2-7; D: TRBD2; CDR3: CASRPLAGGIYEQYF; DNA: TGTGCCAGCAGGCCGCTAGCGGGGGGAATCTACGAGCAGTACTTC
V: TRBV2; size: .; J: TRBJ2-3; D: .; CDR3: CASSEMGGTDTQYF; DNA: TGTGCCAGCAGTGAAATGGGAGGAACGGATACGCAGTATTTT
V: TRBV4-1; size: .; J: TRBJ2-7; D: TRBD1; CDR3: CASSLMGTGGGSYEQYF; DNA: TGCGCCAGCAGCCTTATGGGAACAGGGGGTGGATCCTACGAGCAGTACTTC
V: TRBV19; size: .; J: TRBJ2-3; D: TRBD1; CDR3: CASSMMGQITYTDTQYF; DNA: TGTGCCAGTAGTATGATGGGACAGATTACCTACACAGATACGCAGTATTTT
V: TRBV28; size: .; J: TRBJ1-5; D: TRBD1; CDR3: CASSLWDRSDQPQHF; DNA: TGTGCCAGCAGTTTATGGGACAGGTCGGATCAGCCCCAGCATTTT
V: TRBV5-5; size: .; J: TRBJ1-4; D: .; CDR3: CASSHGGLRSEKLFF; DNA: TGTGCCAGCAGCCACGGGGGGTTGAGGAGTGAAAAACTGTTTTTT
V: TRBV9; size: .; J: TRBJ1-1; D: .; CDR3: CASSGRGNTEAFF; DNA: TGTGCCAGCAGCGGTAGGGGGAACACTGAAGCTTTCTTT
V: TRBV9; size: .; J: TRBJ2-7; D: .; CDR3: CASSKNFRTPFEQYF; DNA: TGTGCCAGCAGCAAAAACTTTAGGACTCCTTTCGAGCAGTACTTC
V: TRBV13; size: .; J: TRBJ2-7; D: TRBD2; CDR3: CASSLVGTSGYEQYF; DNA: TGTGCCAGCAGCTTAGTAGGGACTAGTGGTTACGAGCAGTACTTC
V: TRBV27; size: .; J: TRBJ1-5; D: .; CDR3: CASSLRVGGQPQHF; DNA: TGTGCCAGCAGTTTAAGGGTGGGGGGTCAGCCCCAGCATTTT
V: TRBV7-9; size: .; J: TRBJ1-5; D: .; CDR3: CASSLLIGDGNQPQHF; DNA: TGTGCCAGCAGCCTCCTAATCGGGGATGGCAATCAGCCCCAGCATTTT
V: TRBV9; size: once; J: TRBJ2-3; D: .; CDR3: CASSVRGDDTQYF; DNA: TGTGCCAGCAGCGTAAGGGGTGACGATACGCAGTATTTT
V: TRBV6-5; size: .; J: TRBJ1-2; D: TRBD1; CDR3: CASSPPGQGNGYTF; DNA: TGTGCCAGCAGTCCTCCGGGACAGGGGAATGGCTACACCTTC
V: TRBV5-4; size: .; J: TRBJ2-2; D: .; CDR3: CASSRTSTGELFF; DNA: TGTGCCAGCAGTCGCACTTCCACCGGGGAGCTGTTTTTT
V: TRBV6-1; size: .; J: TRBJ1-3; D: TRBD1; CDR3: CASSPMDRAVNTIYF; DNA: TGTGCCAGCAGCCCCATGGACAGGGCAGTGAACACCATATATTTT
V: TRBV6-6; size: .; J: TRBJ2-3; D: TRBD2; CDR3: CASTRTSGITDTQYF; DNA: TGTGCCAGCACTAGAACTAGCGGGATCACAGATACGCAGTATTTT
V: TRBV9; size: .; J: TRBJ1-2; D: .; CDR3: CASSPQGLAGGYTF; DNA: TGTGCCAGCAGCCCTCAAGGTCTGGCGGGTGGCTACACCTTC
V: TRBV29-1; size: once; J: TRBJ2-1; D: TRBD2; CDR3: CSVEEGGSYNEQFF; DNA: TGCAGCGTTGAAGAGGGGGGGTCCTACAATGAGCAGTTCTTC
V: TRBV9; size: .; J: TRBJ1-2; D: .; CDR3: CASSVGGQSYGYTF; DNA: TGTGCCAGCAGCGTCGGGGGGCAATCCTATGGCTACACCTTC
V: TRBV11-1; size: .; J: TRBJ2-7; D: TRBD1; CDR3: CASGPPTGGEQYF; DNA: TGTGCCAGCGGGCCCCCGACAGGGGGGGAGCAGTACTTC
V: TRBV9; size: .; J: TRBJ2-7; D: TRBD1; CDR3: CASSGHGGQGYEQYF; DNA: TGTGCCAGCAGCGGACATGGGGGACAGGGTTACGAGCAGTACTTC
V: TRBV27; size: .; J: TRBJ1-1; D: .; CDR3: CASRDIGYMNTEAFF; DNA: TGTGCCAGCAGGGACATAGGGTACATGAACACTGAAGCTTTCTTT
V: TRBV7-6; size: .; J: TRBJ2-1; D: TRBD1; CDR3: CASSLEQGLEISEQFF; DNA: TGTGCCAGCAGCTTAGAACAGGGGTTGGAGATCAGTGAGCAGTTCTTC
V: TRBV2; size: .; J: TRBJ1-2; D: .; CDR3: CASSDSGINYGYTF; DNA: TGTGCCAGCAGCGACTCCGGGATTAACTATGGCTACACCTTC
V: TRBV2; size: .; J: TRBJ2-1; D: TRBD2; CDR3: CASSGGGLAHYNEQFF; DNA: TGTGCCAGCAGCGGAGGGGGACTAGCGCACTACAATGAGCAGTTCTTC